These 18 T cell receptor beta chains were all obtained from the same sample, sequenced in a study of PD-1 blockade in classical Hodgkin lymphoma. Assay: immunoSEQ multiplex PCR; the TCRdb copy retains only in-frame clones and omits some. The data hold 30,000 or so clones, with 85% to 95% observed a single time. Time point here: newly diagnosed, previously untreated cHL patient sample. Specimen: peripheral blood mononuclear cells (PBMCs). The receptors come from a human donor with classical Hodgkin lymphoma.

V is TRBV9 and J is TRBJ2-1; D is uncertain. V lost 0 bases, J lost 6 bases, and 13 bases lay in between. Germline CDR1 and CDR2: SGDLS and YYNGEE. The CDR3 loop spans 15 amino acids. The CDR3 DNA follows: TGTGCCAGCAGCGTAGGAAATAGTGTGGTCAATGAGCAGTTCTTC. It specifies CASSVGNSVVNEQFF.

This chain links TRBV25-1 with TRBJ2-3; 9 nucleotides agree with TRBD1. The germline V gene has CDR1 MGHDK and CDR2 SYGVNS. Trimming at V came to 6 bases and at J to 3 bases, leaving 13 bases not matched to a gene. CDR3 length equals 17 residues. The CDR3 reads CASSPSGGQGGTDTQYF. The DNA for the CDR3 is TGTGCCAGCAGCCCTTCTGGGGGACAGGGCGGGACAGATACGCAGTATTTT.

This sequence joins TRBV14 and TRBJ1-1; D is undetermined. The germline V and J ends were trimmed by 6 bases and 1 base, with 9 bases remaining between them. CDR1 and CDR2 from the germline V gene are SGHDN and FVKESK. The CDR3 has 13 residues. CDR3 residues: CASSSSRNTEAFF. CDR3 DNA sequence: TGTGCCAGCAGTTCCAGCCGGAACACTGAAGCTTTCTTT.

V gene TRBV2 combines with J gene TRBJ1-1; D call uncertain. The V gene lost 3 bases and the J gene lost 5 bases, with 13 bases spanning the gap. The CDR3 contains 14 residues. Germline CDR1 reads SNHLY; CDR2 reads FYNNEI. As DNA, the CDR3 is TGTGCCAGCAGTGACCGGCGAGGGTCGACTGAAGCTTTCTTT. Protein product: CASSDRRGSTEAFF.

The V and J genes are TRBV4-3 and TRBJ2-2; 9 nucleotides align to TRBD1. Germline CDR1 reads LGHNA; CDR2 reads YSLEER. With 5 bases clipped from V and 6 bases from J, the junction kept 7 bases outside the gene matches. The CDR3 runs 15 residues. In DNA, the CDR3 is TGCGCCAGCAGCTCCCGGGACAGGGTCTCCGGGGAGCTGTTTTTT. Translating it yields CASSSRDRVSGELFF.

J is TRBJ2-3 and V is TRBV28; 9 nucleotides match TRBD1. V shed 3 bases and J 3 bases; nucleotides not matched to a gene: 19. CDR1 MDHEN and CDR2 SYDVKM come from the germline V gene. The CDR3 consists of 20 residues. The CDR3: CASSFPERTTGDRDTDTQYF. The CDR3 DNA reads as TGTGCCAGCAGTTTCCCCGAAAGAACGACGGGGGACAGGGATACAGATACGCAGTATTTT. Full variable domain (missing parts from reference TRBV28 and TRBJ2-3): DVKVTQSSRYLVKRTGEKVFLECVQDMDHENMFWYRQDPGLGLRLIYFSYDVKMKEKGDIPEGYSVSREKKERFSLILESASTNQTSMYLCASSFPERTTGDRDTDTQYFGPGTRLTVL.

V and J are TRBV2 and TRBJ2-7; the D gene is possibly TRBD2 (6 bases). The V and J ends lost 6 bases and 3 bases respectively, with 18 bases between them. This CDR3 is 15 amino acids long. CDR1 and CDR2 (germline): SNHLY, FYNNEI. The CDR3 protein is CASSLGTVLIYEQYF. The CDR3 region has the DNA TGTGCCAGCAGCCTAGGGACTGTCCTCATCTACGAGCAGTACTTC.

The V and J genes are TRBV27 and TRBJ1-2, with D perhaps TRBD1 (6 bases). Germline values: CDR1 MNHEY, CDR2 SMNVEV (reference sequence). CDR3 length equals 15 residues. Trimming left V 4 bases short and J 3 bases short, with 15 bases between. As DNA, the CDR3 is TGTGCCAGCAGTTATGACAGGTCGGGCTACTATGGCTACACCTTC. Translated: CASSYDRSGYYGYTF.

J is TRBJ1-1 and V is TRBV28; D possibly corresponds to TRBD1 (5 bases). The CDR3 consists of 14 residues. The germline V gene has CDR1 MDHEN and CDR2 SYDVKM. V was trimmed by 8 bases and J by 5 bases, leaving 18 bases between them. The CDR3 sequence: CASGGLLGATEAFF. The CDR3, as DNA: TGTGCCAGCGGGGGACTCCTGGGCGCAACTGAAGCTTTCTTT.

The rearrangement links TRBV19 to TRBJ1-4; a weak D match, TRBD1 (5 bases). Germline V lookup: CDR1 LNHDA, CDR2 SQIVND (reference sequence). The CDR3 totals 19 residues. V gave up 3 bases and J gave up 0 bases, with 20 bases separating them. The CDR3 loop is CASSISMGPRRATNEKLFF. In DNA, the CDR3 is TGTGCCAGTAGTATTTCCATGGGGCCCCGGCGGGCAACTAATGAAAAACTGTTTTTT.

The gene calls are TRBV5-1 and TRBJ1-1; D ambiguous. CDR3 length: 15 residues. V shed 0 bases and J shed 0 bases, with 9 bases lying between them. Per the germline V gene, CDR1 is SGHRS and CDR2 is YFSETQ. The CDR3 DNA sequence: TGCGCCAGCAGCTTGGGCTCGGCGATGAACACTGAAGCTTTCTTT. This sequence encodes CASSLGSAMNTEAFF.

The V and J genes are TRBV2 and TRBJ1-4, with D possibly TRBD1 on 5 matching bases. The CDR3 runs 16 residues. Germline V gives CDR1 SNHLY, CDR2 FYNNEI. Trimming shortened V by 10 bases and J by 3 bases, and 21 bases separated the two germline ends. The CDR3 loop reads CAISFEGSWANEKLFF. DNA for the CDR3: TGTGCCATTTCCTTCGAGGGGAGTTGGGCTAATGAAAAACTGTTTTTT.

This clone was detected only once. The V gene is TRBV5-6, the J gene TRBJ1-2, with D hard to call. The CDR3 consists of 13 residues. V dropped 0 bases and J dropped 4 bases, with 7 bases sitting between them. Germline assignment: CDR1 SGHDT and CDR2 YYEEEE. The CDR3 DNA reads TGTGCCAGCAGCTTGGCCCCACCCTATGGCTACACCTTC. Amino acids: CASSLAPPYGYTF.

The CDR3 sequence: CASSAGWDHEQYF. The DNA for the CDR3 is TGTGCCTCTTCGGCGGGGTGGGACCACGAGCAGTACTTC. The chain employs TRBV5-6 and TRBJ2-7; D possibly corresponds to TRBD2 (6 bases). This CDR3 spans 13 amino acids. Germline values: CDR1 SGHDT, CDR2 YYEEEE. Trimming removed 10 bases at V and 5 bases at J, with 19 bases between.

This clone has a single count. The CDR3 loop reads CASTTWTDYGYTF. CDR3 sequence (DNA): TGTGCCAGCACCACCTGGACTGACTATGGCTACACCTTC. The rearrangement joins TRBV5-4 to TRBJ1-2; D gene ambiguous. With 6 bases removed from V and 3 bases from J, the gap between germline ends came to 12 bases. CDR1 SGHNT and CDR2 YYREEE come from the germline V gene (reference sequence). This CDR3 is 13 amino acids long.

The J gene is TRBJ2-5, the V gene TRBV9, with D perhaps assigned TRBD1 or TRBD2 (5 bases each). The CDR3 contains 14 residues. The germline gives CDR1 SGDLS, CDR2 YYNGEE. Trimming stripped 4 bases from V and 6 bases from J, with 16 bases between. In nucleotides, the CDR3 is TGTGCCAGCAGCCAAGGGGCAAGGGAGAAGACCCAGTACTTC. Residues: CASSQGAREKTQYF.

V gene TRBV5-6 combines with J gene TRBJ1-2; D is ambiguous. V lost 1 base to trimming and J lost 2 bases, with 6 bases between them. Germline V lookup: CDR1 SGHDT, CDR2 YYEEEE. The CDR3 contains 13 residues. CDR3 in amino acids: CASSLQENYGYTF. DNA for the CDR3: TGTGCCAGCAGCTTGCAGGAAAACTATGGCTACACCTTC.

J is TRBJ1-2 and V is TRBV5-1; D remains ambiguous. Trimming shortened V by 2 bases and J by 4 bases, and 12 bases separated the two germline ends. The CDR3 spans 14 residues. Germline assignment: CDR1 SGHRS and CDR2 YFSETQ. In DNA form, the CDR3 reads TGCGCCAGCAGCTTCCAGGAGGGAGGCTATGGCTACACCTTC. Protein: CASSFQEGGYGYTF.